Sequencing of this T cell receptor beta chain was carried out in a study of metastatic and nonmetastatic thyroid tumors. Whole-study context: Blood and tumor or nodule tissue repertoires from malignant and benign thyroid patients were compared.

Original processing notes: In papillary thyroid cancer, a distant-metastasis classifier was built using CDR3 differences across clinicopathological groups. TCRdb reprocessed the PCR reads via MiXCR. Clone size and V and J calls follow TCRdb, not the original study. Here the sample spans about 41,000 clones, 10% to 12% being singletons. Thyroid surgery took place with no prior treatment in any patient. This clone has at least ten counts. Its antigen is currently unknown. Study-wide findings and caveats: The reported finding was significantly higher TCR beta diversity in malignant thyroid tumors relative to benign nodules, in blood and tumor.

Sequencing input: blood. The clonotype was recovered from a female donor with papillary thyroid cancer or a benign thyroid nodule (not recorded which). Some clones in this sample may be carry-over from other donors' samples.

CDR3 sequence reads: CASSSLAGGRAGELFF. CDR3 bases: TGTGCCAGCAGCTCCTTAGCGGGAGGGCGCGCCGGGGAGCTGTTTTTT. The genes are TRBV7-2 and TRBJ2-2; 11 positions match TRBD2. J lost 6 bases, V lost 4 bases, and 7 bases had no gene match. Per the germline V gene, CDR1 is SGHTA and CDR2 is FQGNSA. The CDR3 totals 16 residues.